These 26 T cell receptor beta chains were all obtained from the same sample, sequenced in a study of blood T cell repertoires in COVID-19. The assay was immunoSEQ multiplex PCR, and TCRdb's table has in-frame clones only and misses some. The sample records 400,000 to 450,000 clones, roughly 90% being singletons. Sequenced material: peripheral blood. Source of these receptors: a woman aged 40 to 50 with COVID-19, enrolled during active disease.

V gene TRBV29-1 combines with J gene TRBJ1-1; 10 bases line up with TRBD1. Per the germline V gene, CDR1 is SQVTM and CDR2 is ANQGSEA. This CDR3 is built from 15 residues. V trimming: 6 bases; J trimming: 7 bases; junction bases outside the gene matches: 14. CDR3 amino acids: CSVQGGQGGHYEAFF. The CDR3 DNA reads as TGCAGCGTCCAGGGTGGACAGGGGGGTCACTATGAAGCTTTCTTT. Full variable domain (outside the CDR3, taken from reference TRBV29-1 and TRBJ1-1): SAVISQKPSRDICQRGTSLTIQCQVDSQVTMMFWYRQQPGQSLTLIATANQGSEATYESGFVIDKFPISRPNLTFSTLTVSNMSPEDSSIYLCSVQGGQGGHYEAFFGQGTRLTVV.

This chain's CDR3 is CASSPDRVTYQPQHF. Here the CDR3 DNA reads TGTGCCAGCTCACCAGACAGGGTAACATATCAGCCCCAGCATTTT. This sequence joins TRBV18 and TRBJ1-5; 7 positions match TRBD1. In germline, CDR1 is KGHSH, CDR2 LQKENI. The CDR3 runs to 15 residues. The ends lost 2 bases at V and 5 bases at J; junction bases unmatched: 6. Full variable domain (outside the CDR3, taken from reference TRBV18 and TRBJ1-5): NAGVMQNPRHLVRRRGQEARLRCSPMKGHSHVYWYRQLPEEGLKFMVYLQKENIIDESGMPKERFSAEFPKEGPSILRIQQVVRGDSAAYFCASSPDRVTYQPQHFGDGTRLSIL.

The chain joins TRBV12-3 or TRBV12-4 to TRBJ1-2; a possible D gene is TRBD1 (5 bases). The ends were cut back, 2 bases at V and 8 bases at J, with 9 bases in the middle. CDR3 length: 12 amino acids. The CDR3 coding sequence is TGTGCCAGCAGTTTAAGGGGAACAGGCTACACCTTC. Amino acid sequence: CASSLRGTGYTF.

Here the CDR3 DNA reads TGTGCCAGCAGTGATAAACAGGGGGAACCTTTTAGTGGCTACACCTTC. Translation: CASSDKQGEPFSGYTF. The rearrangement uses TRBV27 and TRBJ1-2; TRBD1 matches 8 bases. Trimming removed 5 bases from V and 7 bases from J; junction bases left unmatched: 15. Germline V gene sequence: CDR1 MNHEY, CDR2 SMNVEV (reference sequence). This CDR3 is built from 16 residues.

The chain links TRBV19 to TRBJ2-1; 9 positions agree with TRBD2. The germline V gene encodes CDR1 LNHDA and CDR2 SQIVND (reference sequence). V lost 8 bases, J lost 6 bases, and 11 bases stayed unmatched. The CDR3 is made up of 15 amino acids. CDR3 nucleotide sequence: TGTGCCAGTCTACGGACAGCGGGGGGCATCAATGAGCAGTTCTTC. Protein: CASLRTAGGINEQFF.

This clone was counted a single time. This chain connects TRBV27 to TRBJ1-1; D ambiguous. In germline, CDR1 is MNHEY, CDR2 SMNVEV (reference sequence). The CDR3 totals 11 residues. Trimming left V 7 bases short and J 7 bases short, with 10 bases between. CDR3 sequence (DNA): TGTGCCAGCATCCGGGGAGTTGAAGCTTTCTTT. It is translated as CASIRGVEAFF.

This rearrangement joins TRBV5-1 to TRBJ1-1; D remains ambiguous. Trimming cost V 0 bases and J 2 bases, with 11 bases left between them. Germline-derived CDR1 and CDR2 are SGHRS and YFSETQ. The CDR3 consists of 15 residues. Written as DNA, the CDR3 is TGCGCCAGCAGCTTGGATGGCGCAGGCAACACTGAAGCTTTCTTT. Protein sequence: CASSLDGAGNTEAFF.

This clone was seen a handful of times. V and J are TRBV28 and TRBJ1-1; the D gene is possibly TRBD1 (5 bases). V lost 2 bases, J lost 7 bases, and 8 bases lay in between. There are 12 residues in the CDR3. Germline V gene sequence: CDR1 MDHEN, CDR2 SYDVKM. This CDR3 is CASSLRTLEAFF. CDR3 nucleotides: TGTGCCAGCAGTTTAAGGACACTTGAAGCTTTCTTT. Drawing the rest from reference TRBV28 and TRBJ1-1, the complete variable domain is DVKVTQSSRYLVKRTGEKVFLECVQDMDHENMFWYRQDPGLGLRLIYFSYDVKMKEKGDIPEGYSVSREKKERFSLILESASTNQTSMYLCASSLRTLEAFFGQGTRLTVV.

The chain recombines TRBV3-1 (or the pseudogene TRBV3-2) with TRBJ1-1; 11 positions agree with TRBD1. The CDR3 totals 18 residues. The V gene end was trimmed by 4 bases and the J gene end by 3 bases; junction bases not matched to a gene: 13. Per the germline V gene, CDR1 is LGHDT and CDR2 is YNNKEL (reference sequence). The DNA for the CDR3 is TGTGCCAGCAGCCCGGGCGGGGGACAGGGGGGAAGGGACACTGAAGCTTTCTTT. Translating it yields CASSPGGGQGGRDTEAFF.

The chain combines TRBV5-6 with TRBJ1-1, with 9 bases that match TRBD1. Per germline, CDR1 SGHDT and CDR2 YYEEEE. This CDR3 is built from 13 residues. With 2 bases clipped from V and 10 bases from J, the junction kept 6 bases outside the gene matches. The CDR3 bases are TGTGCCAGCAGCTTTGACGGACAGGGGAGAGCTTTCTTT. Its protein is CASSFDGQGRAFF.

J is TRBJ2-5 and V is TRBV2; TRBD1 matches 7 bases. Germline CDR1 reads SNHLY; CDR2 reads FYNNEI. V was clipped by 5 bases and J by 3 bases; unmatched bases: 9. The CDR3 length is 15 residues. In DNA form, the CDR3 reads TGTGCCAGCAGTCCCGACAGGGCGGCAAAAGAGACCCAGTACTTC. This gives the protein CASSPDRAAKETQYF.

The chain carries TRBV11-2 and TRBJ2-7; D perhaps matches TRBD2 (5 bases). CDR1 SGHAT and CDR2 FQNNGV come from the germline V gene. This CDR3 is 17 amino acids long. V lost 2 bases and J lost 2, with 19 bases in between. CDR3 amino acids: CASSLRVGVTTPYEQYF. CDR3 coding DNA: TGTGCCAGCAGCTTAAGGGTCGGGGTAACAACCCCCTACGAGCAGTACTTC.

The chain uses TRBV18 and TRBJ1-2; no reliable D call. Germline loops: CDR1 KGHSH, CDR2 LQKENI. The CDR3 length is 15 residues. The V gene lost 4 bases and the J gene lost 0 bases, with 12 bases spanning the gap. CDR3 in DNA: TGTGCCAGCTCACAACCAGCAACGCCTAACTATGGCTACACCTTC. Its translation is CASSQPATPNYGYTF.

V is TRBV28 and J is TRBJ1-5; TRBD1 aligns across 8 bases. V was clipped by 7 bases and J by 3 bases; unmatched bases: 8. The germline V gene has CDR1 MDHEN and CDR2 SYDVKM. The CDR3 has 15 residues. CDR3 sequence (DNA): TGTGCCAGCACTCCCACAGGGGGGGCCAATCAGCCCCAGCATTTT. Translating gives CASTPTGGANQPQHF.

The chain's CDR3 is CASSPPLAVGDTQYF. The CDR3 region has the DNA TGTGCCAGCAGTCCCCCTTTAGCGGTCGGCGATACGCAGTATTTT. This sequence joins TRBV28 and TRBJ2-3; tentative D call: TRBD2 (6 bases). The CDR3 loop spans 15 amino acids. Germline CDR1 reads MDHEN; CDR2 reads SYDVKM. The V and J ends lost 5 bases and 6 bases respectively, with 18 bases between them. Supplemented by reference TRBV28 and TRBJ2-3, the full variable domain reads DVKVTQSSRYLVKRTGEKVFLECVQDMDHENMFWYRQDPGLGLRLIYFSYDVKMKEKGDIPEGYSVSREKKERFSLILESASTNQTSMYLCASSPPLAVGDTQYFGPGTRLTVL.

The CDR3 sequence is CASSYPRSEGYTF. For the CDR3, the DNA is TGTGCCAGCAGTTACCCCCGTTCGGAGGGCTACACCTTC. V usage is TRBV6-5 and J usage is TRBJ1-2; D is ambiguous. Per germline, CDR1 MNHEY and CDR2 SVGAGI. The CDR3 spans 13 residues. V was pared by 2 bases and J by 8 bases, with 12 bases between.

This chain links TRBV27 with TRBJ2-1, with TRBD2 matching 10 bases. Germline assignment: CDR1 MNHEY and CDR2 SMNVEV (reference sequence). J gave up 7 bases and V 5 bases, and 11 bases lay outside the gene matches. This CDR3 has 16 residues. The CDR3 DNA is TGTGCCAGCAGTGTCTCATGGACTAGCGGAGGGAATGAGCAGTTCTTC. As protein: CASSVSWTSGGNEQFF.

CDR3 sequence: CASSSIRDRPYEQYF. In DNA form, the CDR3 reads TGTGCCAGCAGCTCTATCCGCGACAGACCTTACGAGCAGTACTTC. The chain recombines TRBV14 with TRBJ2-7, with a possible D match to TRBD1 (5 bases). Per germline, CDR1 SGHDN and CDR2 FVKESK. V was cut by 5 bases and J by 4 bases, with 18 bases left in between. The CDR3 runs 15 residues.

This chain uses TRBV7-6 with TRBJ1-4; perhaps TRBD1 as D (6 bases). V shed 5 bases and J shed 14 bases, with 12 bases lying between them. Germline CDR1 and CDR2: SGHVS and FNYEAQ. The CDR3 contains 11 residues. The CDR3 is CASSPRGYLFF. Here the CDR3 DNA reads TGTGCCAGCAGCCCGAGGGGGTATCTGTTTTTT. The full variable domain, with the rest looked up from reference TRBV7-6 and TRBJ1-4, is GAGVSQSPRYKVTKRGQDVALRCDPISGHVSLYWYRQALGQGPEFLTYFNYEAQQDKSGLPNDRFSAERPEGSISTLTIQRTEQRDSAMYRCASSPRGYLFFGSGTQLSVL.

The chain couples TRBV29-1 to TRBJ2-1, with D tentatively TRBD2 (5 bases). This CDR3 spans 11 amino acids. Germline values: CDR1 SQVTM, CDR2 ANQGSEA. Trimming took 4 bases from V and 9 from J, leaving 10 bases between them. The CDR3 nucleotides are TGCAGCGTTGGAGGGCTAGGTGAGCAGTTCTTC. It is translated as CSVGGLGEQFF.

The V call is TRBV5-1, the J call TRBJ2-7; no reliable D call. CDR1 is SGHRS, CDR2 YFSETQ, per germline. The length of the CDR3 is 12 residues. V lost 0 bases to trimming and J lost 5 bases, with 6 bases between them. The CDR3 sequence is CASSLVSDEQYF. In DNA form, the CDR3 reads TGCGCCAGCAGCTTGGTGTCGGACGAGCAGTACTTC.

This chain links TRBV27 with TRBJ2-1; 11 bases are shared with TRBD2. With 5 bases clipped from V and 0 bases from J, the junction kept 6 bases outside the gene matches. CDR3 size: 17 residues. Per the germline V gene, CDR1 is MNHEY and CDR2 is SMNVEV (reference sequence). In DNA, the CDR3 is TGTGCCAGCAGTATACTAGCGGGGGACCCCTCCTACAATGAGCAGTTCTTC. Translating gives CASSILAGDPSYNEQFF.

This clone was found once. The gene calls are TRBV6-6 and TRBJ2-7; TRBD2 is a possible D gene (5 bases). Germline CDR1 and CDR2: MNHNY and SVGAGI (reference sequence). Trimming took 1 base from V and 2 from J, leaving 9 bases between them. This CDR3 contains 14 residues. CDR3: CASSYLGLTYEQYF. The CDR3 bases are TGTGCCAGCAGTTACTTAGGACTGACCTACGAGCAGTACTTC.

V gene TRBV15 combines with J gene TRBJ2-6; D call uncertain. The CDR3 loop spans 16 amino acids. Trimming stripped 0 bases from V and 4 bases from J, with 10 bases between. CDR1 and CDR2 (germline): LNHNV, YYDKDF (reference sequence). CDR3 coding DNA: TGTGCCACCAGCAGAGATGGGCCCCGGGGGGCCAACGTCCTGACTTTC. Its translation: CATSRDGPRGANVLTF.

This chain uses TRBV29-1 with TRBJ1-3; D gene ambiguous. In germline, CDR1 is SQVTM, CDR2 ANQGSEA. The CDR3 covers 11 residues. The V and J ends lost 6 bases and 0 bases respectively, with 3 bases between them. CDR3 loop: CSVSSGNTIYF. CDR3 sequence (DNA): TGCAGCGTGAGCTCTGGAAACACCATATATTTT.

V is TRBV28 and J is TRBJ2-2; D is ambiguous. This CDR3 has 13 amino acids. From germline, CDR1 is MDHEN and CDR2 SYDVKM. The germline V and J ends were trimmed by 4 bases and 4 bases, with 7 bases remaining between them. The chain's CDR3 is CASSWRPTGELFF. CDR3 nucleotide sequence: TGTGCCAGCAGTTGGAGACCCACCGGGGAGCTGTTTTTT.